This T cell receptor (beta chain) is drawn from a study of somatic mutations in cytotoxic T cells in rheumatoid arthritis. The data were produced by immunoSEQ multiplex PCR, yet TCRdb's version contains in-frame clones alone and is incomplete. The data contain some 18,000 clones, over 70% of them singletons. The CDR3 runs 13 residues. V lost 5 bases and J lost 5; bases outside the gene matches: 3. Germline loops: CDR1 MNHEY, CDR2 SMNVEV (reference sequence). The material sequenced was CD8+ T cells sorted from blood. This chain connects TRBV27 to TRBJ1-2, with 9 positions matching TRBD1. The sequence came from an adult with rheumatoid arthritis. The CDR3 region is CASSPGQGYGYTF. The CDR3 bases are TGTGCCAGCAGTCCGGGACAGGGATATGGCTACACCTTC.